This T cell receptor beta chain was recovered during a study of identical twins. TCRdb reprocessed the 5' RACE reads with MiXCR, giving one entry per CDR3 protein. The table lists 1,800,000 or so distinct CDR3 sequences, under 35% of them singletons, with about 0.27% in the top ten. This CDR3 is 14 amino acids long. The V end was cut by 7 bases, the J end by 6 bases, with 15 bases between. Germline values: CDR1 ENHRY, CDR2 SYGVKD. To note about this clonotype: The antigen remains undetermined.

Study-level results: Whereas memory repertoires showed no such difference, abundant cord blood beta clonotypes carried fewer insertions.

This sequence originates from a newborn girl in good health. Sequencing was done on a sample of cord blood. This chain joins TRBV10-3 and TRBJ2-2, with D possibly being TRBD1 (5 bases). The CDR3 DNA follows: TGTGCCATCATGGCTTCAGGGTCCCCCGGGGAGCTGTTTTTT. Residues: CAIMASGSPGELFF.